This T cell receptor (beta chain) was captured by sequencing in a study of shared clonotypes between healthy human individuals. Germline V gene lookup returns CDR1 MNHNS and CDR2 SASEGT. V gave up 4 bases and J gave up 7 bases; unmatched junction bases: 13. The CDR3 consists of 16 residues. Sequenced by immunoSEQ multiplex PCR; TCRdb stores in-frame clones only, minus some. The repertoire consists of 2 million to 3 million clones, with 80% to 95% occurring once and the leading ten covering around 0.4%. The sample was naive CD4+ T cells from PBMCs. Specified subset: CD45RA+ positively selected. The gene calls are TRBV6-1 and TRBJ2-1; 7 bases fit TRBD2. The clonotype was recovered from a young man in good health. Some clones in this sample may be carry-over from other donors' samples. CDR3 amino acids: CASSAREGRTLNEQFF. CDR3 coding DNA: TGTGCCAGCAGTGCCAGGGAGGGTAGAACATTGAATGAGCAGTTCTTC.